Below, 14 T cell receptor beta chains from the same sample are listed, as sequenced in a study of blood T cell repertoires in COVID-19. The protocol was immunoSEQ multiplex PCR, while the TCRdb copy is restricted to in-frame clones and leaves out a portion. In the table there are around 300,000 clones, roughly 92% of which are singletons. Sequenced sample: peripheral blood. These receptor sequences come from a woman in her 30s with COVID-19, enrolled during active disease.

J is TRBJ1-2 and V is TRBV7-8; 10 nucleotides align to TRBD1. The CDR3 is 15 amino acids. CDR1 and CDR2 from the germline V gene are SGHVS and FQNEAQ. Germline trimming cut 3 bases from V and 8 bases from J; bases unmatched to any gene: 9. CDR3 loop: CASSFGSGTGDGYTF. The CDR3 DNA sequence: TGTGCCAGCAGCTTTGGTTCGGGGACAGGGGACGGCTACACCTTC.

The genes are TRBV2 and TRBJ1-5; D is possibly TRBD1 (5 bases). Trimming stripped 6 bases from V and 7 bases from J, with 10 bases between. Germline CDR1 and CDR2: SNHLY and FYNNEI. This CDR3 comprises 12 residues. The CDR3 loop is CASSSGGQPQHF. Here the CDR3 DNA reads TGTGCCAGCAGCTCGGGGGGGCAGCCCCAGCATTTT.

The chain recombines TRBV28 with TRBJ2-7; 7 bases align to TRBD1. The CDR3 is made up of 15 amino acids. The germline gives CDR1 MDHEN, CDR2 SYDVKM. V lost 7 bases, J lost 2 bases, and 11 bases stayed unmatched. CDR3 region: CASTLTPGQPYEQYF. The CDR3 coding sequence is TGTGCCAGCACCCTAACACCGGGACAGCCCTACGAGCAGTACTTC.

This chain links TRBV27 with TRBJ1-6, with a tentative D call TRBD1 (6 bases). Trimming stripped 5 bases from V and 8 bases from J, with 10 bases between. Germline V CDR1 and CDR2: MNHEY, SMNVEV (reference sequence). This CDR3 has 13 residues. For the CDR3, the DNA is TGTGCCAGCAGTGCAAACAGGGATTCACCCCTCCACTTT. This encodes CASSANRDSPLHF.

This clone was observed once. The chain employs TRBV30 and TRBJ1-1; no definite D call. The CDR3 sequence is 11 residues long. V lost 3 bases, J lost 7 bases, and 9 bases lay in between. Germline V lookup: CDR1 GTSNPN, CDR2 SVGIG (reference sequence). This chain's CDR3 is CAWRDTFEAFF. Written as DNA, the CDR3 is TGTGCCTGGAGAGACACCTTTGAAGCTTTCTTT.

The rearrangement joins TRBV7-8 to TRBJ2-2; possible D gene TRBD1, 5 bases. CDR3 length: 15 residues. The V and J ends lost 5 bases and 0 bases respectively, with 10 bases between them. Germline lookup yields CDR1 SGHVS and CDR2 FQNEAQ. In nucleotides, the CDR3 is TGTGCCAGCAGCCTCAGGGCCTCGAACACCGGGGAGCTGTTTTTT. It encodes CASSLRASNTGELFF.

This clone showed up just once. J is TRBJ2-7 and V is TRBV6-5; 14 nucleotides align to TRBD2. In germline, CDR1 is MNHEY, CDR2 SVGAGI. Unmatched junction bases numbered 4, after V lost 4 bases and J lost 5 bases. This CDR3 is 15 amino acids long. CDR3 nucleotide sequence: TGTGCCAGCAGTTCTGGGACTAGCGGGAGTCACGAGCAGTACTTC. It specifies CASSSGTSGSHEQYF.

V is TRBV19 and J is TRBJ1-4; 7 positions match TRBD1. The CDR3 is 13 residues long. Germline loops: CDR1 LNHDA, CDR2 SQIVND (reference sequence). Unmatched junction bases numbered 6, after V lost 6 bases and J lost 8 bases. This CDR3 is CASSPDREEKLFF. CDR3 sequence (DNA): TGTGCCAGTAGCCCCGACAGGGAAGAAAAACTGTTTTTT.

This sequence joins TRBV28 and TRBJ1-2; D ambiguous. This CDR3 has 15 amino acids. Germline loops: CDR1 MDHEN, CDR2 SYDVKM. V shed 4 bases and J shed 2 bases, with 14 bases lying between them. The CDR3: CASSSSWRANYGYTF. DNA for the CDR3: TGTGCCAGCAGTTCGAGTTGGAGAGCCAACTATGGCTACACCTTC.

The V call is TRBV25-1, the J call TRBJ2-1; 9 bases match TRBD2. V trimming: 4 bases; J trimming: 0 bases; junction bases outside the gene matches: 4. Looked up from germline, CDR1 is MGHDK and CDR2 is SYGVNS. The CDR3 is 16 amino acids. The CDR3 bases are TGTGCCAGCAGTGGTAGCGGGAGAACCTCCTACAATGAGCAGTTCTTC. It translates to CASSGSGRTSYNEQFF.

This clone has only one observation. The CDR3 DNA sequence: TGTGCCAGCAGCGTAGGACAGGGGGTTACCGGGGAGCTGTTTTTT. The encoded protein is CASSVGQGVTGELFF. J is TRBJ2-2 and V is TRBV9; 9 positions agree with TRBD1. J was trimmed by 5 bases and V by 0 bases; bases with no gene match: 2. In germline, CDR1 is SGDLS, CDR2 YYNGEE. The CDR3 totals 15 residues.

This chain's CDR3 is CASSLGSQGVVYGYTF. The CDR3 DNA follows: TGCGCCAGCAGCTTGGGCTCACAGGGAGTAGTTTATGGCTACACCTTC. This chain joins TRBV5-1 and TRBJ1-2; tentative D call: TRBD1 (6 bases). Germline-derived CDR1 and CDR2 are SGHRS and YFSETQ. This CDR3 is 16 amino acids long. V was pared by 0 bases and J by 5 bases, with 17 bases between.

The chain combines TRBV28 with TRBJ1-1; TRBD1 matches 10 bases. Germline V gene data show CDR1 as MDHEN and CDR2 as SYDVKM. The junction had 5 bases not matched to a gene; V was cut back by 1 base and J by 6 bases. This CDR3 region has 15 residues. The CDR3 region is CASSLYGTGVAEAFF. CDR3 DNA: TGTGCCAGCAGTTTATACGGGACAGGGGTCGCTGAAGCTTTCTTT.

This clone appeared a single time. The genes are TRBV5-1 and TRBJ2-2, with TRBD1 as a possible D gene (6 bases). CDR1 SGHRS and CDR2 YFSETQ come from the germline V gene. The V end lost 6 bases, the J end lost 2 bases, and 8 bases lay between the germline ends. The CDR3 consists of 13 residues. The CDR3 reads CASTDRNTGELFF. The DNA for the CDR3 is TGCGCCAGCACGGACAGAAACACCGGGGAGCTGTTTTTT.